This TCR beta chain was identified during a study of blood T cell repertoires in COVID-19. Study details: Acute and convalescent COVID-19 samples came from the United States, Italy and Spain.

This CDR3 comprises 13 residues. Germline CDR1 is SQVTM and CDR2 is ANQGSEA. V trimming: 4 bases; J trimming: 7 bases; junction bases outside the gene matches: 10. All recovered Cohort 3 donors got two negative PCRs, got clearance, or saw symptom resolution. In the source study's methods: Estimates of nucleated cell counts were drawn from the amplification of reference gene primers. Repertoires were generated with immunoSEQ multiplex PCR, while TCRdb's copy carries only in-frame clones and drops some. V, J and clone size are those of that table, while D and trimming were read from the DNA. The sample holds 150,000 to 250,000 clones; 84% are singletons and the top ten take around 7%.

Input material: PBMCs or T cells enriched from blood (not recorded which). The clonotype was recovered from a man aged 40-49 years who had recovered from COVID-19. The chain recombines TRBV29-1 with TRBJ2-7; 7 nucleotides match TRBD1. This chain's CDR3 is CSVGDSPGREQYF. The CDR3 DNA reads TGCAGCGTTGGGGACAGCCCAGGTCGTGAGCAGTACTTC.